Listed here are 27 T cell receptor beta chains from one sample, sequenced in a study of blood T cell repertoires in COVID-19. Sequencing used immunoSEQ multiplex PCR; TCRdb keeps in-frame clones, though not all of them. The sample carries under 200,000 clones, 79% recorded once. Sequencing input: peripheral blood. The receptors were sampled from a man aged 55 to 69 with active or convalescent COVID-19.

This clone was counted a single time. The chain has TRBV4-3 and TRBJ2-1; TRBD2 matches 7 bases. The length of the CDR3 is 17 residues. The trim removed 0 bases at V and 11 bases at J, leaving 16 bases unmatched. CDR1 is LGHNA and CDR2 is YSLEER in the germline V gene. CDR3 DNA sequence: TGCGCCAGCAGCCAAGATCGACAAGCGGCACGGGGAGGGAAGCAGTTCTTC. As protein: CASSQDRQAARGGKQFF.

This clone has only a few counts. CDR3 region: CASSLVSGKTQYF. The CDR3 nucleotides read TGTGCCAGCAGTTTGGTTAGCGGAAAGACCCAGTACTTC. This chain uses TRBV28 with TRBJ2-5; weak D call: TRBD2 (6 bases). The CDR3 contains 13 residues. Germline V lookup: CDR1 MDHEN, CDR2 SYDVKM. V gave up 3 bases and J gave up 6 bases, with 11 bases separating them.

With regard to this clone: One end of the junction varies from germline; a read error may be responsible. The rearrangement links TRBV10-3 to TRBJ2-1; TRBD2 matches at 13 bases. CDR3 length: 14 residues. Germline CDR1 reads ENHRY; CDR2 reads SYGVKD. The CDR3 region is CAISELGLAGSKVF. The CDR3 DNA is TGTGCCATCAGTGAGCTGGGACTAGCGGGGAGTAAGGTCTTC.

The rearrangement joins TRBV6-5 to TRBJ2-3; 8 nucleotides align to TRBD1. CDR3 size: 16 residues. With V trimmed by 0 bases and J by 3 bases, 5 bases remained unmatched. Germline V gene sequence: CDR1 MNHEY, CDR2 SVGAGI. The CDR3, as DNA: TGTGCCAGCAGTTACTCGAGCAGGGGGCGGACAGATACGCAGTATTTT. Translated, it gives CASSYSSRGRTDTQYF.

On this clone: The junction shows a germline mismatch at one end, possibly a read error. The J gene is TRBJ2-7, the V gene TRBV20-1, with no clear D. The CDR3 is 12 amino acids. Germline V gene lookup returns CDR1 DFQATT and CDR2 SNEGSKA (reference sequence). The CDR3 here is CSASSGQSLPLF. The CDR3 region has the DNA TGCAGTGCTAGTTCTGGGCAGTCCCTCCCCTTATTC.

The chain is built from TRBV29-1 and TRBJ2-5; D remains unclear. V was pared by 4 bases and J by 3 bases, with 9 bases between. This CDR3 has 12 amino acids. Per germline, CDR1 SQVTM and CDR2 ANQGSEA. The CDR3 protein is CSVAGLEETQYF. CDR3 nucleotides: TGCAGCGTTGCTGGGCTCGAAGAGACCCAGTACTTC.

The chain combines TRBV5-6 with TRBJ2-7, with a tentative D call TRBD1 (5 bases). V was trimmed by 1 base and J by 7 bases, leaving 15 bases between them. The CDR3 length is 14 residues. Per germline, CDR1 SGHDT and CDR2 YYEEEE. The chain's CDR3 is CASSLWGLHLEQYF. For the CDR3, the DNA is TGTGCCAGCAGCTTGTGGGGCCTACACCTGGAGCAGTACTTC.

The chain's CDR3 is CASSPGGRTVGSYEQYF. CDR3 DNA: TGTGCCAGCAGTCCCGGGGGGAGGACGGTTGGCTCCTACGAGCAGTACTTC. The rearrangement uses TRBV6-2 or TRBV6-3 and TRBJ2-7, with 7 bases fitting TRBD2. Trimming took 5 bases from V and 0 from J; bases not matched to a gene: 13. The CDR3 covers 17 residues. Germline CDR1 is MNHEY and CDR2 is SVGEGT.

The CDR3 DNA follows: TGTGCCAGCAGCCTCGGACTGAGGGACATTCAGTACTTC. Protein: CASSLGLRDIQYF. The rearrangement links TRBV7-2 to TRBJ2-4, with D possibly matching TRBD2 (5 bases). Germline lookup yields CDR1 SGHTA and CDR2 FQGNSA. This CDR3 spans 13 amino acids. Trimming removed 5 bases from V and 8 bases from J, with 13 bases in between. The full variable domain, rest sourced from reference TRBV7-2 and TRBJ2-4, is GAGVSQSPSNKVTEKGKDVELRCDPISGHTALYWYRQSLGQGLEFLIYFQGNSAPDKSGLPSDRFSAERTGGSVSTLTIQRTQQEDSAVYLCASSLGLRDIQYFGAGTRLSVL.

The rearrangement uses TRBV7-2 and TRBJ2-3; tentatively, D is TRBD2 (5 bases). Trimming shortened V by 5 bases and J by 2 bases, and 11 bases separated the two germline ends. The CDR3 runs to 14 residues. CDR1 and CDR2 from the germline V gene are SGHTA and FQGNSA. The CDR3 loop reads CASSPSGSTDTQYF. As DNA, the CDR3 is TGTGCCAGCAGCCCGTCGGGATCCACAGATACGCAGTATTTT.

V gene TRBV6-2 or TRBV6-3 combines with J gene TRBJ1-5; 9 bases line up with TRBD1. J lost 5 bases, V lost 5 bases, and 7 bases had no gene match. CDR3 length: 15 amino acids. CDR1 is MNHEY and CDR2 is SVGEGT in the germline V gene. The DNA for the CDR3 is TGTGCCAGCAGTACCCTAGGGGACAGGGATCAGCCCCAGCATTTT. The encoded protein is CASSTLGDRDQPQHF.

The chain has TRBV6-2 or TRBV6-3 and TRBJ2-1; TRBD2 matches at 7 bases. CDR3 length: 16 residues. Looked up from germline, CDR1 is MNHEY and CDR2 is SVGEGT. J lost 2 bases, V lost 4 bases, and 8 bases had no gene match. The CDR3: CASSSSLAAPYNEQFF. The DNA for the CDR3 is TGTGCCAGCAGTTCAAGCCTAGCGGCACCCTACAATGAGCAGTTCTTC.

The chain recombines TRBV4-1 with TRBJ2-7, with D perhaps matching TRBD2 (5 bases). The germline V and J ends were trimmed by 4 bases and 3 bases, with 16 bases remaining between them. The CDR3 sequence is 15 residues long. Germline CDR1 MGHRA, CDR2 YSYEKL. The CDR3 DNA is TGCGCCAGCAGCCGTTCAGGAGGCAGCAACTACGAGCAGTACTTC. Protein product: CASSRSGGSNYEQYF.

This clone was counted a single time. The genes are TRBV18 and TRBJ2-7, with D possibly being TRBD2 (5 bases). Between the trimmed V and J ends, which lost 0 bases and 3 bases, there was a span of 12 bases. The CDR3 loop spans 15 amino acids. Germline V CDR1 and CDR2: KGHSH, LQKENI. The DNA for the CDR3 is TGTGCCAGCTCACCACCGGACTTCAACCTCTACGAGCAGTACTTC. The encoded protein is CASSPPDFNLYEQYF. The entire variable domain, with the rest obtained from reference TRBV18 and TRBJ2-7, is as follows: NAGVMQNPRHLVRRRGQEARLRCSPMKGHSHVYWYRQLPEEGLKFMVYLQKENIIDESGMPKERFSAEFPKEGPSILRIQQVVRGDSAAYFCASSPPDFNLYEQYFGPGTRLTVT.

J is TRBJ2-7 and V is TRBV15, with 10 bases identical to TRBD2. Germline values: CDR1 LNHNV, CDR2 YYDKDF (reference sequence). The V gene end was trimmed by 1 base and the J gene end by 4 bases; junction bases not matched to a gene: 10. The length of the CDR3 is 17 residues. CDR3 coding DNA: TGTGCCACCAGCAGAGGCAGGGTAGGAGCGGGAGGGTACGAGCAGTACTTC. Encoded protein: CATSRGRVGAGGYEQYF.

V usage is TRBV29-1 and J usage is TRBJ1-2; 8 bases map to TRBD1. The V gene end was trimmed by 6 bases and the J gene end by 4 bases; junction bases not matched to a gene: 13. There are 15 residues in the CDR3. Germline V gives CDR1 SQVTM, CDR2 ANQGSEA. CDR3 residues: CSVNPDRGSTYGYTF. For the CDR3, the DNA is TGCAGCGTCAACCCCGACAGGGGAAGTACCTATGGCTACACCTTC.

V usage is TRBV28 and J usage is TRBJ2-3; 8 bases map to TRBD2. Looked up from germline, CDR1 is MDHEN and CDR2 is SYDVKM. V shed 7 bases and J 0 bases; nucleotides not matched to a gene: 6. This CDR3 region has 15 residues. The CDR3 loop is CASNREGTSTDTQYF. DNA for the CDR3: TGTGCCAGCAACCGGGAGGGCACTAGCACAGATACGCAGTATTTT.

This chain uses TRBV19 with TRBJ1-4; D is ambiguous. The germline V and J ends were trimmed by 6 bases and 6 bases, with 14 bases remaining between them. Germline CDR1 reads LNHDA; CDR2 reads SQIVND (reference sequence). The CDR3 consists of 14 residues. The CDR3 is CASSPRGYDEKLFF. As DNA, the CDR3 is TGTGCCAGTAGCCCCCGGGGTTATGATGAAAAACTGTTTTTT.

The rearrangement uses TRBV5-4 and TRBJ1-4, with 11 nucleotides matching TRBD1. CDR1 and CDR2 (germline): SGHNT, YYREEE (reference sequence). There are 15 residues in the CDR3. Germline trimming cut 4 bases from V and 7 bases from J; bases unmatched to any gene: 6. For the CDR3, the DNA is TGTGCCAGCAGCCGAAGGGACAGGGGGACTGAAAAACTGTTTTTT. Amino acids: CASSRRDRGTEKLFF.

The rearrangement links TRBV4-3 to TRBJ1-3; 7 bases are a match to TRBD1. Germline CDR1 and CDR2: LGHNA and YSLEER. The junction had 4 bases not matched to a gene; V was cut back by 1 base and J by 4 bases. The CDR3 loop spans 15 amino acids. The CDR3 is CASSQGRGRGNTIYF. The DNA of the CDR3 is TGCGCCAGCAGCCAAGGGAGGGGGCGCGGAAACACCATATATTTT.

The V and J genes are TRBV5-1 and TRBJ2-1, with 9 nucleotides matching TRBD2. The germline CDR1 and CDR2 sequences are SGHRS and YFSETQ. Trimming cost V 1 base and J 7 bases; bases outside gene matches: 6. This CDR3 spans 15 amino acids. The CDR3 bases are TGCGCCAGCAGCTTGAGTCTAGCGGGGAGGAATGAGCAGTTCTTC. Its translation: CASSLSLAGRNEQFF.

The V call is TRBV7-2, the J call TRBJ2-7; 11 positions agree with TRBD1. Germline CDR1 and CDR2: SGHTA and FQGNSA. The CDR3 sequence is 17 residues long. V lost 2 bases and J lost 4; bases outside the gene matches: 10. The CDR3 DNA follows: TGTGCCAGCAGCTTAATGCGCGGGACAGGGGGATTATACGAGCAGTACTTC. Translation: CASSLMRGTGGLYEQYF.

The chain has TRBV18 and TRBJ2-2; TRBD2 matches at 7 bases. Germline CDR1 reads KGHSH; CDR2 reads LQKENI. The trim removed 6 bases at V and 2 bases at J, leaving 6 bases unmatched. The CDR3 is made up of 15 amino acids. The CDR3 DNA follows: TGTGCCAGCTCTTCAGCGGGACCTAACACCGGGGAGCTGTTTTTT. It translates to CASSSAGPNTGELFF.

The V call is TRBV24-1, the J call TRBJ1-5, with D uncertain. The CDR3 has 15 residues. Deletions cut 4 bases from V and 0 bases from J, with 9 bases between. CDR1 is KGHDR, CDR2 SFDVKD, per germline. CDR3 residues: CATSEGRYSNQPQHF. The CDR3 DNA sequence: TGTGCCACCAGTGAGGGCAGATATAGCAATCAGCCCCAGCATTTT.

The chain is built from TRBV5-1 and TRBJ1-2; TRBD1 matches at 11 bases. The V gene's germline CDR1 is SGHRS and CDR2 YFSETQ. Trimming at V came to 5 bases and at J to 4 bases, leaving 4 bases not matched to a gene. The CDR3 loop spans 14 amino acids. The CDR3 here is CASRGTGGTYGYTF. The DNA of the CDR3 is TGCGCCAGCAGGGGGACAGGGGGAACCTATGGCTACACCTTC.

The chain recombines TRBV21-1 with TRBJ2-3; TRBD2, the table's D call, lacks a check against the DNA. TRBV21-1 is a known pseudogene. This CDR3 is 16 amino acids long. The CDR3 here is CASSKGLAGGTDTQYF. CDR3 bases: TGTGCCAGCAGCAAAGGGCTAGCGGGAGGGACAGATACGCAGTATTTT.

This chain uses TRBV5-1 with TRBJ1-1; a possible D gene is TRBD1 (5 bases). Trimming shortened V by 2 bases and J by 3 bases, and 8 bases separated the two germline ends. The CDR3 sequence is 13 residues long. CDR1 is SGHRS, CDR2 YFSETQ, per germline. CDR3 in amino acids: CASSFRVDTEAFF. CDR3 nucleotide sequence: TGCGCCAGCAGCTTCAGGGTGGACACTGAAGCTTTCTTT.